This TCR beta chain came from a study of blood T cell repertoires in COVID-19. As for this clone: The germline gene is not matched at one end of the junction; a read error may be the cause.

Germline lookup yields CDR1 SNHLY and CDR2 FYNNEI. The CDR3 runs 12 residues. This table comes from immunoSEQ multiplex PCR, and its TCRdb copy is limited to in-frame clones, with some not included. The sample carries roughly 270,000 clones, approximately 80% recorded once. The receptor comes from a man aged 40-55 years who had been exposed to COVID-19. The sequenced sample consisted of PBMCs or T cells enriched from blood (not recorded which). The chain employs TRBV2 and TRBJ1-2; 9 bases match TRBD1. CDR3 amino acids: CASKRDRDGYTF. The CDR3 bases are TGTGCTAGCAAACGGGACAGGGATGGCTACACCTTC.